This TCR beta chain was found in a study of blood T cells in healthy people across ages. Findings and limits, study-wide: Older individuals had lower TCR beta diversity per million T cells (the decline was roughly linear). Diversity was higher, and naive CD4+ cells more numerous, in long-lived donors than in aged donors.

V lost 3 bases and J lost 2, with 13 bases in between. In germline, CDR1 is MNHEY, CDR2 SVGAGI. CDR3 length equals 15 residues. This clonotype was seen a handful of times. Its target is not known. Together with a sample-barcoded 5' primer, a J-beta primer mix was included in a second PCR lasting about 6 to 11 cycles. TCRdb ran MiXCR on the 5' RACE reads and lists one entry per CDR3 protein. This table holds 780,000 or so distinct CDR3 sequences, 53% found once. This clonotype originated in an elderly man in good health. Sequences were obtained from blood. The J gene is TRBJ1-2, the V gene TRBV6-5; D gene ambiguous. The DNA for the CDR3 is TGTGCCAGCAGTTATTCTGGCAGCCGGAACTATGGCTACACCTTC. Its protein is CASSYSGSRNYGYTF.